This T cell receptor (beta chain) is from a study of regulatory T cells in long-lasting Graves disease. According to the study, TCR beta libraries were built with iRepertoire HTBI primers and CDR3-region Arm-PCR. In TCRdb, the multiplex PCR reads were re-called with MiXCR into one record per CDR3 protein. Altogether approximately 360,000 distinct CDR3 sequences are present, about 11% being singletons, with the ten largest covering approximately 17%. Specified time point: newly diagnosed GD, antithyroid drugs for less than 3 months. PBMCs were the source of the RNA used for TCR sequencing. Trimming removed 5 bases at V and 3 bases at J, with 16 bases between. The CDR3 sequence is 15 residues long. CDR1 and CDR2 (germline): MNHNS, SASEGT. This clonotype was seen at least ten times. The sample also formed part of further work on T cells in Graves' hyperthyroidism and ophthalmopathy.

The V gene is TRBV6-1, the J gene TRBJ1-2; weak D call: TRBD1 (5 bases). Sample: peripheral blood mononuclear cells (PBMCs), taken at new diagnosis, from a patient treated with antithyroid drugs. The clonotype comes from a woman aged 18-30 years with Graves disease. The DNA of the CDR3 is TGTGCCAGCAGTCAGTGGGCCGGGACCCACTATGGCTACACCTTC. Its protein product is CASSQWAGTHYGYTF.